Listed below are T cell receptor beta chains from one sample, sequenced in a study of T-cell memory formation after mild COVID-19. A single record per CDR3 protein comes from TCRdb applying MiXCR to the 5' RACE reads. The profile covers around 200,000 distinct CDR3 sequences, with roughly 27% appearing a single time and roughly 11% taken by the ten largest. Sequenced input: PBMCs or a T cell subset sorted from them (not recorded which). These receptors were taken from an adult woman who had mild COVID-19 (a few samples of this study predate the infection). Cell type and time point are not known. The CDR3 runs from the conserved cysteine through the conserved F or W. D genes are given only for firm matches. Clone size appears in some rows only: once, few, many, or a class for an expanded clone.

V: TRBV6-4
D: NA
J: TRBJ1-1
size: few
DNA: TGTGCCAGCAGTGACTCGGGGGGCACTGAAGCTTTCTTT
CDR3: CASSDSGGTEAFF

V: TRBV20-1
D: NA
J: TRBJ2-7
size: NA
DNA: TGCAGTGCGGTACAGGGAGGGAAAGTGGAGCAGTACTTC
CDR3: CSAVQGGKVEQYF

V: TRBV7-8
D: NA
J: TRBJ1-3
size: NA
DNA: TGTGCCAGCAGCTTAGAAGCCCGGGCAGGAAGGCCTAGCTCTGGAAACACCATATATTTT
CDR3: CASSLEARAGRPSSGNTIYF

V: TRBV5-1
D: TRBD1
J: TRBJ1-6
size: NA
DNA: TGCGCCAGCAGCCCCCAGGGGGTTGTATACAATTCACCCCTCCACTTT
CDR3: CASSPQGVVYNSPLHF

V: TRBV12-3/TRBV12-4
D: TRBD2
J: TRBJ2-1
size: NA
DNA: TGTGCCAGCAGCATCCGACTAGCGGGAGAGCAGTTCTTC
CDR3: CASSIRLAGEQFF

V: TRBV7-3
D: TRBD1
J: TRBJ2-5
size: NA
DNA: TGTGCCAGCAGCCTTGGGACAGGGGGATGGGAAGAGACCCAGTACTTC
CDR3: CASSLGTGGWEETQYF

V: TRBV5-6
D: NA
J: TRBJ1-1
size: NA
DNA: TGTGCCAGCAGCTTTGGGGAGATAGGGACTGAAGCTTTCTTT
CDR3: CASSFGEIGTEAFF

V: TRBV11-3
D: NA
J: TRBJ2-2
size: NA
DNA: TGTGCCAGCAGCTCTACCGGGGCGTCGGACACCGGGGAGCTGTTTTTT
CDR3: CASSSTGASDTGELFF

V: TRBV20-1
D: NA
J: TRBJ1-5
size: once
DNA: TGCAGTGCTAGAGATCTGGGGAATCAGCCCCAGCATTTT
CDR3: CSARDLGNQPQHF

V: TRBV5-5
D: TRBD1
J: TRBJ1-1
size: NA
DNA: TGTGCCAGCAGCCCTCCGGGACAGGGAAGGAGGAACACTGAAGCTTTCTTT
CDR3: CASSPPGQGRRNTEAFF

V: TRBV10-2
D: NA
J: TRBJ1-1
size: NA
DNA: TGCGCCAGTACCGTCGGGGGGCAGGGGAACACTGAAGCTTTCTTT
CDR3: CASTVGGQGNTEAFF

V: TRBV10-3
D: NA
J: TRBJ2-1
size: few
DNA: TGTGCCATCAGCCGGGAACAAAGCTACAATGAGCAGTTCTTC
CDR3: CAISREQSYNEQFF

V: TRBV7-2
D: NA
J: TRBJ1-3
size: NA
DNA: TGTGCCAGCAGCTTAGCGAGGACCAGGAACACCATATATTTT
CDR3: CASSLARTRNTIYF

V: TRBV3-1
D: NA
J: TRBJ2-7
size: NA
DNA: TGTGCCAGCGCCCGGACTGGAGAGAGCGAGCAGTACTTC
CDR3: CASARTGESEQYF

V: TRBV9
D: TRBD2
J: TRBJ2-7
size: NA
DNA: TGTGCCAGCAGCGTAGGAAGCGGGAGATCCTACGAGCAGTACTTC
CDR3: CASSVGSGRSYEQYF

V: TRBV18
D: TRBD1
J: TRBJ2-7
size: few
DNA: TGTGCCAGCTCACCGGGACAGACTTCCTACGAGCAGTACTTC
CDR3: CASSPGQTSYEQYF

V: TRBV30
D: TRBD1
J: TRBJ2-5
size: few
DNA: TGTGCCTGGGGACAGGGTGTCGGGACCCAGTACTTC
CDR3: CAWGQGVGTQYF

V: TRBV5-6
D: NA
J: TRBJ2-2
size: NA
DNA: TGTGCCAGCAGCGTGGGACCTAACACCGGGGAGCTGTTTTTT
CDR3: CASSVGPNTGELFF

V: TRBV6-1
D: TRBD2
J: TRBJ2-1
size: NA
DNA: TGTGCCAGCAGTGAACGGACTAGCGAGTACAATGAGCAGTTCTTC
CDR3: CASSERTSEYNEQFF

V: TRBV12-3/TRBV12-4
D: TRBD1
J: TRBJ1-1
size: NA
DNA: TGTGCCAGCAGTTTAAGGGACAGTGAAGCTTTCTTT
CDR3: CASSLRDSEAFF

V: TRBV9
D: TRBD2
J: TRBJ2-5
size: few
DNA: TGTGCCAGCAGCGTAGTGCCTAGCGGGAGAAAGACCCAGTACTTC
CDR3: CASSVVPSGRKTQYF

V: TRBV20-1
D: TRBD1
J: TRBJ1-1
size: few
DNA: TGCAGTGCTAGTCATCCCCCCCCAGACAGGGTATATGGCACTGAAGCTTTCTTT
CDR3: CSASHPPPDRVYGTEAFF

V: TRBV12-3/TRBV12-4
D: NA
J: TRBJ1-2
size: NA
DNA: TGTGCCAGCAGTTCCTATCCACTGACGGTCAAGCTTAACTATGGCTACACCTTC
CDR3: CASSSYPLTVKLNYGYTF

V: TRBV5-1
D: TRBD2
J: TRBJ2-1
size: few
DNA: TGCGCCAGCAGCCGGCTAGCGGGGGGGCAGGGCAACAATGAGCAGTTCTTC
CDR3: CASSRLAGGQGNNEQFF

V: TRBV9
D: TRBD2
J: TRBJ2-2
size: few
DNA: TGTGCCAGCAGCGTAGACGGGACTAGCGTCACCGGGGAGCTGTTTTTT
CDR3: CASSVDGTSVTGELFF

V: TRBV29-1
D: NA
J: TRBJ2-7
size: NA
DNA: TGCAGCGTTGAAGGGGCGGCAGGGAATTACTACGAGCAGTACTTC
CDR3: CSVEGAAGNYYEQYF

V: TRBV6-2/TRBV6-3
D: TRBD1
J: TRBJ1-5
size: few
DNA: TGTGCCAGCAGAAGATCAGGGGGCAGGGGTCAGCCCCAGCATTTT
CDR3: CASRRSGGRGQPQHF

V: TRBV5-1
D: NA
J: TRBJ2-7
size: NA
DNA: TGCGCCAGCAGCTCCACAGGGTTTCGGGAGCAGTACTTC
CDR3: CASSSTGFREQYF

V: TRBV29-1
D: NA
J: TRBJ2-2
size: few
DNA: TGCAGCGTTGAATCTAAAGGACTCAGGGGCACCGGGGAGCTGTTTTTT
CDR3: CSVESKGLRGTGELFF

V: TRBV11-1
D: NA
J: TRBJ1-5
size: once
DNA: TGTGCCAGCAGCCTCGACCGGGTCTCTAGCAATCAGCCCCAGCATTTT
CDR3: CASSLDRVSSNQPQHF

V: TRBV7-6
D: NA
J: TRBJ1-2
size: NA
DNA: TGTGCCAGCAGCTTCGGCCGGGCTGGAGGCTACACCTTC
CDR3: CASSFGRAGGYTF

V: TRBV6-5
D: TRBD2
J: TRBJ2-7
size: NA
DNA: TGTGCCAGCAGTCTCCTAGCGGGAGGGAAATACGAGCAGTACTTC
CDR3: CASSLLAGGKYEQYF